A single sample is the source of the 25 T cell receptor beta chains below, sequenced in a study of blood T cell repertoires in COVID-19. The data were produced by immunoSEQ multiplex PCR, yet TCRdb's version contains in-frame clones alone and is incomplete. The data hold around 120,000 clones, with roughly 81% observed a single time. Sequenced input: peripheral blood. The receptors derive from a human donor in a cohort sampled during active COVID-19.

This clone turned up a few times. This chain uses TRBV12-5 with TRBJ1-1, with D possibly TRBD1 on 5 matching bases. The CDR3 sequence is 15 residues long. From germline, CDR1 is LGHNT and CDR2 FRNRAP. The V end was cut by 6 bases, the J end by 4 bases, with 18 bases between. The CDR3 DNA sequence: TGTGCTAGTGGACCAGGGAATGTCTGGGCCACTGAAGCTTTCTTT. It yields the protein CASGPGNVWATEAFF.

The chain is built from TRBV24-1 and TRBJ2-1, with 13 nucleotides matching TRBD2. V lost 7 bases to trimming and J lost 8 bases; unmatched junction nucleotides: 7. Germline V gene data show CDR1 as KGHDR and CDR2 as SFDVKD. This CDR3 has 15 residues. CDR3 in amino acids: CATSLTGTSGDEQFF. The CDR3 DNA sequence: TGTGCCACCAGCTTGACCGGGACTAGCGGGGATGAGCAGTTCTTC.

Within the sample, this clone is medium-sized. The chain couples TRBV18 to TRBJ2-7; maybe TRBD1 (6 bases). The ends were cut back, 0 bases at V and 3 bases at J, with 15 bases in the middle. The CDR3 covers 16 residues. Germline V gene sequence: CDR1 KGHSH, CDR2 LQKENI. As DNA, the CDR3 is TGTGCCAGCTCACCACCGATGGGGACAAAAGGCTACGAGCAGTACTTC. It encodes CASSPPMGTKGYEQYF.

The V and J genes are TRBV6-4 and TRBJ1-2; D may be TRBD1 (5 bases). The V end was cut by 8 bases, the J end by 2 bases, with 9 bases between. This CDR3 contains 12 residues. Looked up from germline, CDR1 is MRHNA and CDR2 is SNTAGT. In nucleotides, the CDR3 is TGTGCCAGCCGACAGACGAACTATGGCTACACCTTC. Amino acid sequence: CASRQTNYGYTF.

J is TRBJ2-3 and V is TRBV15; possibly TRBD1 for D (6 bases). Per the germline V gene, CDR1 is LNHNV and CDR2 is YYDKDF (reference sequence). The germline V and J ends were trimmed by 0 bases and 6 bases, with 7 bases remaining between them. This CDR3 is built from 13 residues. The CDR3 reads CATSRDQGDTQYF. The CDR3 DNA is TGTGCCACCAGCAGAGATCAGGGGGATACGCAGTATTTT.

This chain uses TRBV28 with TRBJ1-1; TRBD1 matches 7 bases. Germline V gene lookup returns CDR1 MDHEN and CDR2 SYDVKM. V shed 11 bases and J 3 bases; nucleotides not matched to a gene: 18. The CDR3 loop spans 16 amino acids. The CDR3 loop reads CARRGGGVRGDTEAFF. The CDR3 nucleotides read TGTGCCCGCCGCGGTGGGGGTGTCAGGGGGGACACTGAAGCTTTCTTT.

The V and J genes are TRBV27 and TRBJ1-5; 8 positions agree with TRBD1. J was trimmed by 7 bases and V by 7 bases; bases with no gene match: 6. This CDR3 has 13 residues. CDR1 MNHEY and CDR2 SMNVEV come from the germline V gene (reference sequence). CDR3 loop: CASTGQGGQPQHF. The CDR3 DNA sequence: TGTGCCAGCACAGGACAGGGTGGACAGCCCCAGCATTTT.

The rearrangement uses TRBV5-1 and TRBJ1-6; 8 nucleotides match TRBD1. In germline, CDR1 is SGHRS, CDR2 YFSETQ. The CDR3 length is 16 residues. With V trimmed by 0 bases and J by 10 bases, 9 bases remained unmatched. CDR3 in amino acids: CASSLVVRGLGSPLHF. In nucleotides, the CDR3 is TGCGCCAGCAGCTTGGTTGTCAGGGGGCTTGGATCACCCCTCCACTTT.

V and J are TRBV9 and TRBJ2-3; D uncertain. The CDR3 spans 14 residues. The V and J ends lost 4 bases and 5 bases respectively, with 14 bases between them. Germline-derived CDR1 and CDR2 are SGDLS and YYNGEE. The CDR3 DNA reads TGTGCCAGCAGCACTTTTGAGGTGGGAGATACGCAGTATTTT. It yields the protein CASSTFEVGDTQYF.

V and J are TRBV7-2 and TRBJ1-1; D is perhaps TRBD1 (6 bases). The CDR3 length is 15 residues. The germline CDR1 and CDR2 sequences are SGHTA and FQGNSA. V lost 1 base and J lost 1, with 10 bases in between. CDR3 bases: TGTGCCAGCAGCTTAGGAGGGGGTGCGAACACTGAAGCTTTCTTT. This codes for CASSLGGGANTEAFF.

The chain combines TRBV11-2 with TRBJ2-5; 7 nucleotides align to TRBD2. The length of the CDR3 is 17 residues. The J segment lost 5 bases and the V segment lost 1 base, leaving 13 bases of the junction unmatched. Germline assignment: CDR1 SGHAT and CDR2 FQNNGV. CDR3 sequence (DNA): TGTGCCAGCAGCTTAGTGCTGGGTTCAGGTAGCGGGGAGACCCAGTACTTC. As protein: CASSLVLGSGSGETQYF.

The chain joins TRBV6-6 to TRBJ2-2; TRBD1 matches 7 bases. The trim removed 4 bases at V and 7 bases at J, leaving 6 bases unmatched. The CDR3 length is 14 residues. In germline, CDR1 is MNHNY, CDR2 SVGAGI (reference sequence). As DNA, the CDR3 is TGTGCCAGCAGTTCAACAGGGGTAGGCGGGGAGCTGTTTTTT. Translating it yields CASSSTGVGGELFF.

This rearrangement joins TRBV18 to TRBJ2-5; tentatively, D is TRBD1 (5 bases). V lost 1 base to trimming and J lost 7 bases, with 16 bases between them. Germline values: CDR1 KGHSH, CDR2 LQKENI. The CDR3 covers 15 residues. CDR3: CASSPQETGPGTQYF. DNA for the CDR3: TGTGCCAGCTCACCACAAGAAACAGGCCCCGGGACCCAGTACTTC.

The chain couples TRBV7-9 to TRBJ2-5, with TRBD1 matching over 9 bases. The CDR3 covers 18 residues. Looked up from germline, CDR1 is SEHNR and CDR2 is FQNEAQ (reference sequence). The V gene end was trimmed by 4 bases and the J gene end by 5 bases; junction bases not matched to a gene: 17. The CDR3 is CASSSEIRRDRAWETQYF. The CDR3 nucleotides read TGTGCCAGCAGCTCAGAGATTCGCCGGGACAGGGCTTGGGAGACCCAGTACTTC.

The chain recombines TRBV3-1 (or the pseudogene TRBV3-2) with TRBJ2-3, with 9 bases lining up with TRBD2. The trim removed 4 bases at V and 6 bases at J, leaving 8 bases unmatched. CDR1 and CDR2 (germline): LGHDT, YNNKEL (reference sequence). CDR3 length: 15 residues. In DNA, the CDR3 is TGTGCCAGCAGCCGTAAGCGGGGGGATGGGGATACGCAGTATTTT. Translation gives CASSRKRGDGDTQYF.

This sequence joins TRBV6-5 and TRBJ2-4; D unclear. V was trimmed by 7 bases and J by 8 bases, leaving 12 bases between them. The CDR3 spans 12 residues. The germline gives CDR1 MNHEY, CDR2 SVGAGI. This CDR3 reads CASMTRGDIQYF. The CDR3 nucleotides are TGTGCCAGCATGACGAGAGGCGACATTCAGTACTTC.

This rearrangement joins TRBV5-1 to TRBJ2-2; D remains ambiguous. Germline V gene lookup returns CDR1 SGHRS and CDR2 YFSETQ. This CDR3 is 14 amino acids long. V was cut by 1 base and J by 4 bases, with 8 bases left in between. This CDR3 reads CASSLLQSTGELFF. The CDR3 DNA reads as TGCGCCAGCAGCTTGCTACAGAGCACCGGGGAGCTGTTTTTT.

The V call is TRBV7-2, the J call TRBJ2-4; TRBD1 might be the D (6 bases). The V end lost 5 bases, the J end lost 8 bases, and 13 bases lay between the germline ends. This CDR3 has 13 amino acids. The V gene's germline CDR1 is SGHTA and CDR2 FQGNSA. CDR3: CASSLNRADIQYF. DNA of the CDR3: TGTGCCAGCAGCCTCAACAGGGCTGACATTCAGTACTTC.

The rearrangement joins TRBV18 to TRBJ1-5; tentative D call: TRBD1 (6 bases). V was clipped by 3 bases and J by 6 bases, with 21 bases between them. The germline CDR1 and CDR2 sequences are KGHSH and LQKENI. CDR3 length: 17 residues. In DNA, the CDR3 is TGTGCCAGCTCACCGTCGACGATACAGGGAGAGGGTCAGCCCCAGCATTTT. Translated: CASSPSTIQGEGQPQHF.

V gene TRBV6-5 combines with J gene TRBJ2-7; TRBD2 agrees at 9 bases. Germline loops: CDR1 MNHEY, CDR2 SVGAGI. The ends lost 0 bases at V and 6 bases at J; junction bases unmatched: 3. The CDR3 spans 14 residues. CDR3 protein: CASSYSGGRVEQYF. The CDR3 DNA follows: TGTGCCAGCAGTTACTCGGGCGGGAGGGTCGAGCAGTACTTC.

The rearrangement links TRBV25-1 to TRBJ1-2; a possible D gene is TRBD1 (5 bases). Trimming left V 1 base short and J 8 bases short, with 20 bases between. Germline V gene sequence: CDR1 MGHDK, CDR2 SYGVNS. CDR3 length equals 16 residues. CDR3 region: CASSEFYGGGLRGYTF. In DNA form, the CDR3 reads TGTGCCAGCAGTGAATTTTACGGCGGGGGTTTAAGGGGCTACACCTTC.

The chain recombines TRBV27 with TRBJ2-5; 10 nucleotides match TRBD1. Near its end, the DNA agrees better with TRBJ2-7, so the J call may be wrong. The CDR3 extends over 16 amino acids. Germline CDR1 MNHEY, CDR2 SMNVEV (reference sequence). The CDR3 here is CASSEPWTGGSYEQYF. In nucleotides, the CDR3 is TGTGCCAGCAGCGAACCCTGGACAGGGGGCTCCTACGAGCAGTACTTC.

The chain joins TRBV19 to TRBJ1-1, with D maybe TRBD1 (6 bases). CDR1 LNHDA and CDR2 SQIVND come from the germline V gene (reference sequence). V was cut by 3 bases and J by 5 bases, with 13 bases left in between. CDR3 length: 14 residues. CDR3 loop: CASSINRERTEAFF. The CDR3 DNA sequence: TGTGCCAGTAGTATTAACAGGGAGAGAACTGAAGCTTTCTTT.

The chain carries TRBV5-1 and TRBJ2-2, with 8 bases identical to TRBD2. J was trimmed by 6 bases and V by 0 bases; bases with no gene match: 7. The CDR3 loop spans 16 amino acids. Germline CDR1 and CDR2: SGHRS and YFSETQ. The CDR3 here is CASSLVASGGAGELFF. The CDR3 DNA is TGCGCCAGCAGCTTGGTTGCCAGCGGGGGTGCCGGGGAGCTGTTTTTT.

This chain connects TRBV30 to TRBJ1-1; tentative D call: TRBD1 (5 bases). Trimming took off 3 bases at V and 7 bases at J, with 15 bases between the two ends. This CDR3 contains 13 residues. Germline lookup yields CDR1 GTSNPN and CDR2 SVGIG (reference sequence). For the CDR3, the DNA is TGTGCCTGGAGCGGGGGGGGAGGAATTGAAGCTTTCTTT. Its translation: CAWSGGGGIEAFF. The whole variable domain, filled in from reference TRBV30 and TRBJ1-1, reads SQTIHQWPATLVQPVGSPLSLECTVEGTSNPNLYWYRQAAGRGLQLLFYSVGIGQISSEVPQNLSASRPQDRQFILSSKKLLLSDSGFYLCAWSGGGGIEAFFGQGTRLTVV.